The 17 T cell receptor beta chains below come from one sample, sequenced in a study of T cells after yellow fever vaccination. TCRdb analysed the 5' RACE reads with MiXCR anew, one entry per CDR3 protein. Of around 310,000 distinct CDR3 sequences in the sample, 3% to 4.5% were seen once. Specimen: PBMCs, collected 5 days after the yellow fever booster vaccination. The source is a man between 18 and 35 years old who received the YFV17D yellow fever vaccine.

The rearrangement uses TRBV7-2 and TRBJ1-1; no reliable D call. The V end was cut by 1 base, the J end by 2 bases, with 11 bases between. The germline V gene encodes CDR1 SGHTA and CDR2 FQGNSA. This CDR3 has 15 amino acids. The CDR3 loop reads CASSLVPEVNTEAFF. The CDR3 DNA follows: TGTGCCAGCAGCTTAGTGCCGGAGGTCAACACTGAAGCTTTCTTT.

V usage is TRBV7-3 and J usage is TRBJ2-7; either TRBD1 or TRBD2 may supply D (5 bases each). The CDR3 is 15 amino acids. Trimming left V 3 bases short and J 2 bases short, with 14 bases between. Germline V gives CDR1 SGHTA, CDR2 FQGTGA. The CDR3 loop reads CASSFRETGPYEQYV. The CDR3 region has the DNA TGTGCCAGCAGCTTCAGGGAGACCGGTCCCTACGAGCAGTACGTC.

This clonotype was seen repeatedly, ten times or more. The chain links TRBV12-3 or TRBV12-4 to TRBJ1-5; 7 bases line up with TRBD1. V lost 11 bases to trimming and J lost 5 bases; unmatched junction nucleotides: 12. This CDR3 is built from 14 residues. The CDR3 DNA sequence: TGTGCCTCTAGGGGGCAGGGGGTTTATCAGCCCCAGCATTTT. Translated: CASRGQGVYQPQHF.

This clonotype was seen a handful of times. The V gene is TRBV28, the J gene TRBJ2-3; no clear D. This CDR3 spans 14 amino acids. CDR1 and CDR2 (germline): MDHEN, SYDVKM. The V and J ends lost 4 bases and 4 bases respectively, with 12 bases between them. CDR3 sequence reads: CASSSPGQADTQYF. The CDR3 DNA reads as TGTGCCAGCAGTTCCCCCGGGCAGGCAGATACGCAGTATTTT.

The table lists this clonotype with many counts. The V gene is TRBV7-9, the J gene TRBJ2-7; no clear D gene. Germline V lookup: CDR1 SEHNR, CDR2 FQNEAQ (reference sequence). Trimming stripped 3 bases from V and 0 bases from J, with 12 bases between. The CDR3 loop spans 15 amino acids. The DNA for the CDR3 is TGTGCCAGCAGCTTCGCCTCGAAAAGCTCCTACGAGCAGTACTTC. This encodes CASSFASKSSYEQYF.

This clonotype was observed at least ten times. The V gene is TRBV4-2, the J gene TRBJ2-4, with a possible D match to TRBD2 (6 bases). CDR1 LGHNA and CDR2 YNFKEQ come from the germline V gene. The CDR3 extends over 15 amino acids. V gave up 3 bases and J gave up 6 bases, with 15 bases separating them. In DNA form, the CDR3 reads TGTGCCAGCAGCCAGCCAAGGTCGCGGGGAAACATTCAGTACTTC. Translating gives CASSQPRSRGNIQYF.

In this sample, this clonotype turned up a few times. This rearrangement joins TRBV12-3 or TRBV12-4 to TRBJ1-1, with unresolved D. The CDR3 extends over 14 amino acids. Trimming stripped 5 bases from V and 1 base from J, with 11 bases between. CDR3 coding DNA: TGTGCCAGCAGTCTGTCCTCAGCGAACACTGAAGCTTTCTTT. It encodes CASSLSSANTEAFF.

This clonotype has a count of ten or more. The rearrangement links TRBV19 to TRBJ2-1; the match to TRBD2 covers 10 bases. The CDR3 is made up of 15 amino acids. The germline CDR1 and CDR2 sequences are LNHDA and SQIVND (reference sequence). V trimming: 6 bases; J trimming: 4 bases; junction bases outside the gene matches: 6. CDR3 nucleotides: TGTGCCAGTAGCTACTCGACTAGCGGGTACAATGAGCAGTTCTTC. Its protein is CASSYSTSGYNEQFF.

This clonotype came up a few times. CDR3 bases: TGTGCCACCAGCAGAGTGTATGGGACTAGTGTTGGTGAGCAGTTCTTC. Translating it yields CATSRVYGTSVGEQFF. The chain couples TRBV15 to TRBJ2-1, with 8 bases matching TRBD2. There are 16 residues in the CDR3. The germline V gene encodes CDR1 LNHNV and CDR2 YYDKDF (reference sequence). V lost 1 base to trimming and J lost 9 bases; unmatched junction nucleotides: 11.

This clonotype was observed many times. The chain carries TRBV12-3 or TRBV12-4 and TRBJ2-7, with 9 bases aligning to TRBD1. Trimming removed 9 bases from V and 7 bases from J; junction bases left unmatched: 10. CDR3 length equals 13 residues. CDR3 protein: CASRNTGGREQYF. CDR3 coding DNA: TGTGCCAGTAGAAACACAGGGGGCCGGGAGCAGTACTTC.

This clonotype was seen more than once but under ten times. J is TRBJ2-1 and V is TRBV4-1, with D hard to call. With 4 bases removed from V and 6 bases from J, the gap between germline ends came to 10 bases. The CDR3 extends over 13 amino acids. Germline CDR1 and CDR2: MGHRA and YSYEKL. The CDR3 is CASSPPAGNEQFF. The CDR3 region has the DNA TGCGCCAGCAGCCCCCCGGCCGGCAATGAGCAGTTCTTC.

This clonotype was observed at least ten times. V gene TRBV6-6 combines with J gene TRBJ2-2; the D gene is possibly TRBD2 (6 bases). V was shortened by 0 bases and J by 5 bases, with 10 bases between the two germline ends. The CDR3 spans 15 residues. Germline V gene sequence: CDR1 MNHNY, CDR2 SVGAGI (reference sequence). This chain's CDR3 is CASSYSPGETGELFF. CDR3 coding DNA: TGTGCCAGCAGTTACTCGCCGGGGGAGACCGGGGAGCTGTTTTTT.

This chain joins TRBV6-5 and TRBJ1-1; TRBD1 matches 10 bases. This CDR3 comprises 15 residues. Germline V CDR1 and CDR2: MNHEY, SVGAGI. J lost 5 bases, V lost 7 bases, and 10 bases had no gene match. The CDR3 DNA follows: TGTGCCAGCACCGGGGGACAGGGGAGGTTAACTGAAGCTTTCTTT. It codes for CASTGGQGRLTEAFF.

This sequence joins TRBV24-1 and TRBJ1-5; the match to TRBD1 covers 7 bases. Germline V gene data show CDR1 as KGHDR and CDR2 as SFDVKD. Losses at the gene ends were 4 bases for V and 6 bases for J; bases not matched to a gene: 5. This CDR3 contains 14 residues. CDR3 bases: TGTGCCACCAGTGAGGGGCAGGGGGTTCAGCCCCAGCATTTT. It encodes CATSEGQGVQPQHF.

The chain combines TRBV27 with TRBJ2-3, with 8 bases lining up with TRBD2. The junction had 15 bases not matched to a gene; V was cut back by 10 bases and J by 3 bases. The CDR3 is 16 amino acids. Per germline, CDR1 MNHEY and CDR2 SMNVEV (reference sequence). This CDR3 reads CATLTGTPGGTDTQYF. The DNA of the CDR3 is TGTGCCACCTTAACAGGGACACCGGGAGGGACAGATACGCAGTATTTT.

This clonotype was recorded a few times. This chain connects TRBV20-1 to TRBJ1-5; tentatively, D is TRBD1 (6 bases). The CDR3 spans 16 residues. Germline V lookup: CDR1 DFQATT, CDR2 SNEGSKA (reference sequence). Deletions cut 0 bases from V and 3 bases from J, with 15 bases between. The CDR3, as DNA: TGCAGTGCTAGAGAGAACACAGGGACCTTCAATCAGCCCCAGCATTTT. Amino acid sequence: CSARENTGTFNQPQHF.

The table lists this clonotype with many counts. The chain employs TRBV7-2 and TRBJ1-5; no definite D call. Germline values: CDR1 SGHTA, CDR2 FQGNSA. The V gene lost 1 base and the J gene lost 6 bases, with 10 bases spanning the gap. CDR3 length equals 14 residues. This CDR3 reads CASSLGPKGQPQHF. The CDR3 DNA is TGTGCCAGCAGCTTAGGCCCCAAGGGTCAGCCCCAGCATTTT.